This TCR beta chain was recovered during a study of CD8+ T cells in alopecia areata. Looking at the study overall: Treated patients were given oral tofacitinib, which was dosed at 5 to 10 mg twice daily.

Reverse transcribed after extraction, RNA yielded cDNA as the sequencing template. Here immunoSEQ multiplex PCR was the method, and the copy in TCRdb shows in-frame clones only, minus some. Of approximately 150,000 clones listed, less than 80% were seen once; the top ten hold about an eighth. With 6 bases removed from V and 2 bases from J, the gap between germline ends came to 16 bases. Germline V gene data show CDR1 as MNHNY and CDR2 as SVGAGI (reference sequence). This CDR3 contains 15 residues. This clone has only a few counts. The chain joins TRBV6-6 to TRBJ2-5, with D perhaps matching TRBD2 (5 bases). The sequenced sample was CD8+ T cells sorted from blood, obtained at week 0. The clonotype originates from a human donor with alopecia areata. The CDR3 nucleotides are TGTGCCAGCAGCCTATCTAGCTTCGGGCAAGAGACCCAGTACTTC. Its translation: CASSLSSFGQETQYF.